This TCR beta chain is drawn from a study of OX40 agonist ivuxolimab in advanced cancers. Study-wide findings and caveats: Dosing at 0.1 to 3.0 mg/kg was accompanied by clonal expansion of CD4+ and CD8+ blood T cells by week 6. The mean number of expanded clones was higher in CD8+ T cells than in CD4+.

In this sample, this clone turned up a few times. Its specificity is not known. Additional DNA sequences in this sample encode the identical CDR3. Only in-frame clones appear in the TCRdb table, and some are missing; sequencing was by immunoSEQ multiplex PCR. The sample has around 92,000 clones, 85% to 95% seen once. Between the trimmed V and J ends, which lost 3 bases and 0 bases, there was a span of 1 base. Germline lookup yields CDR1 KGHSH and CDR2 LQKENI. CDR3 length equals 12 residues. The clonotype originates from an adult with an advanced solid tumor such as melanoma, head and neck, liver or kidney cancer. The V gene is TRBV18, the J gene TRBJ2-3; D gene unclear. Sequencing was performed on CD4+ or CD8+ T cells sorted from blood, taken in a trial of the OX40 agonist ivuxolimab. The CDR3 spells CASSPSTDTQYF. The CDR3 nucleotides are TGTGCCAGCTCACCGAGCACAGATACGCAGTATTTT.